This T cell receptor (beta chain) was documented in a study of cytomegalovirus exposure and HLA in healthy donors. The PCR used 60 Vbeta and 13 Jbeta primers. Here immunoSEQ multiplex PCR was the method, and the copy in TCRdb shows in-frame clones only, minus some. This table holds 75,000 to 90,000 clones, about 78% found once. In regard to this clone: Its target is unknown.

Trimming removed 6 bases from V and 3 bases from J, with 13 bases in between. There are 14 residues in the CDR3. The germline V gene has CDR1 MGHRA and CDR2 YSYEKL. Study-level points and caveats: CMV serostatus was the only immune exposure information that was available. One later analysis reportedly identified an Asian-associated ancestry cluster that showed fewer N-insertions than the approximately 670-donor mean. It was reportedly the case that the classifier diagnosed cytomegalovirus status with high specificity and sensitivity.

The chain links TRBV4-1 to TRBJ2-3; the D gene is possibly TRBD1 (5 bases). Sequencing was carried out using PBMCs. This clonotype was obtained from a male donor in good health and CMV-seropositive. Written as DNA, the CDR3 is TGCGCCAGCAGAGCAGCAGGGCGTACAGATACGCAGTATTTT. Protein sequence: CASRAAGRTDTQYF.